The clone carrying this T cell receptor (beta chain) was recorded a few times. This sample was taken from a study of T cells after yellow fever vaccination. A single record per CDR3 protein comes from TCRdb applying MiXCR to the 5' RACE reads. The sample includes under 700,000 distinct CDR3 sequences, roughly a sixth of them seen just once. V lost 3 bases, J lost 1 base, and 21 bases lay in between. Looked up from germline, CDR1 is SNHLY and CDR2 is FYNNEI. The CDR3 consists of 19 residues. Sequencing was performed on PBMCs, taken 5 to 6 days after the first yellow fever vaccination. This receptor was identified in a man aged 18 to 35 who received the YFV17D yellow fever vaccine. This chain joins TRBV2 and TRBJ2-2, with D possibly being TRBD1 or TRBD2 (5 bases each). CDR3 sequence (DNA): TGTGCCAGCAGTGATGTTGGGGGTTTGTCCCAATTGAACACCGGGGAGCTGTTTTTT. Its translation is CASSDVGGLSQLNTGELFF.